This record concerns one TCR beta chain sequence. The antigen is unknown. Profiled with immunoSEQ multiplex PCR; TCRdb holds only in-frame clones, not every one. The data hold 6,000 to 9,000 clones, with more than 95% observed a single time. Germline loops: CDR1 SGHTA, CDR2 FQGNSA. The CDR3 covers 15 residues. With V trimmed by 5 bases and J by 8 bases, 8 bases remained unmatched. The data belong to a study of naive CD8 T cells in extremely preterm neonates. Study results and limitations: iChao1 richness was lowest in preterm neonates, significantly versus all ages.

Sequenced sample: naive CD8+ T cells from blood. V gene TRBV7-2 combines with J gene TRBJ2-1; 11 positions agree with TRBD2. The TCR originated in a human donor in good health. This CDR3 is CASSNLAGGHDEQFF. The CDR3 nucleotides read TGTGCCAGCAGCAATCTAGCGGGGGGCCACGATGAGCAGTTCTTC.